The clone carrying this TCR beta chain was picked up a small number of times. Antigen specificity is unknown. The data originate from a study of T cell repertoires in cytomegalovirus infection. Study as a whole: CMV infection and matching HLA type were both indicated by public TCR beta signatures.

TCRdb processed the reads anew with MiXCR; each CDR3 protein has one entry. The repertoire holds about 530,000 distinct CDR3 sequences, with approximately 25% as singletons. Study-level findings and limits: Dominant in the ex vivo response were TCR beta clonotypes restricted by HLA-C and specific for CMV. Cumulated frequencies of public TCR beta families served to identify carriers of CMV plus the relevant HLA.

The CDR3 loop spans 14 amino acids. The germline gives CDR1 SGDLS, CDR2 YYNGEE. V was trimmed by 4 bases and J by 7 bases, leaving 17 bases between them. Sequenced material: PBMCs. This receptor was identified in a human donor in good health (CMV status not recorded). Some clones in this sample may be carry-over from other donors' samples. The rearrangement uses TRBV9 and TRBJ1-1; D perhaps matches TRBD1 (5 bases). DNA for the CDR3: TGTGCCAGCAGCCCCTTGGGGGGTAGAGGTGAAGCTTTCTTT. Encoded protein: CASSPLGGRGEAFF.